This TCR beta chain originates from a study of T cell responses to AZD1222 COVID-19 vaccine. General study points: Nearly half of unique spike-specific TCRs reportedly avoided B.1.351 and B.1.1.7 mutated regions. Two doses of AZD1222 preceded a rise in Spike-specific TCR breadth and depth.

This CDR3 spans 15 amino acids. Germline V gene lookup returns CDR1 MNHEY and CDR2 SVGAGI. Trimming cost V 2 bases and J 4 bases, with 14 bases left between them. Note on this clone: Its cognate antigen is unknown.

Some clones are missing from TCRdb's copy, which holds only in-frame ones; the method was immunoSEQ multiplex PCR. The sample shows tens of thousands of clones, approximately 90% of them seen only once. This material consisted of peripheral blood, taken on day 0 of AZD1222 vaccination. This receptor was taken from an adult in good health. J is TRBJ1-1 and V is TRBV6-5; D may be TRBD1 (5 bases). The CDR3 is CASSYVPRAGTEAFF. In nucleotides, the CDR3 is TGTGCCAGCAGTTACGTTCCCAGGGCGGGCACTGAAGCTTTCTTT.